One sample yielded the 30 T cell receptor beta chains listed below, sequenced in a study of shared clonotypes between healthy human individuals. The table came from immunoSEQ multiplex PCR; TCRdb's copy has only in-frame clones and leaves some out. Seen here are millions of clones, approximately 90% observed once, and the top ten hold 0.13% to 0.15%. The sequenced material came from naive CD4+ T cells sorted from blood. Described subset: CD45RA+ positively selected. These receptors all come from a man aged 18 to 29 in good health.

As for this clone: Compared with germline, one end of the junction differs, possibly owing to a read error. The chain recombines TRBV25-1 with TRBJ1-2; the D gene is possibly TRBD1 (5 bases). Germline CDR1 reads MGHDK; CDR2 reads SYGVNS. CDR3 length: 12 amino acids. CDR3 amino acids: CASSDSLGPGDF. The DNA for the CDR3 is TGTGCCAGCAGTGATTCCCTGGGACCTGGCGACTTC.

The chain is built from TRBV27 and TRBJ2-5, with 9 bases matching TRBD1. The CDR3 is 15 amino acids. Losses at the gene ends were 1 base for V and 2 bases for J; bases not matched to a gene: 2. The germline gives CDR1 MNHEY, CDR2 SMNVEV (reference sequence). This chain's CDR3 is CASSLFGTGQETQYF. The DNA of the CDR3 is TGTGCCAGCAGTTTATTCGGGACAGGGCAAGAGACCCAGTACTTC.

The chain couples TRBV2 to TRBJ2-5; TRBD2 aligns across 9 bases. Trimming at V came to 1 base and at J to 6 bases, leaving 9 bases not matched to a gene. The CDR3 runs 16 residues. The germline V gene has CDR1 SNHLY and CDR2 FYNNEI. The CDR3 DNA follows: TGTGCCAGCAGTGAAGGGCTAGCGGGACTCCGACAGACCCAGTACTTC. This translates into CASSEGLAGLRQTQYF.

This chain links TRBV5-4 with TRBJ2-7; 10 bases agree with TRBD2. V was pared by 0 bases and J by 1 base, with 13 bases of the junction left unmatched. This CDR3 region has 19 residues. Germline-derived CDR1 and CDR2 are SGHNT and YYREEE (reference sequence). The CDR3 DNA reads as TGTGCCAGCAGCTTGGGTTCACGAGGGCTAGCGGGGGTTTCCTACGAGCAGTACTTC. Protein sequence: CASSLGSRGLAGVSYEQYF.

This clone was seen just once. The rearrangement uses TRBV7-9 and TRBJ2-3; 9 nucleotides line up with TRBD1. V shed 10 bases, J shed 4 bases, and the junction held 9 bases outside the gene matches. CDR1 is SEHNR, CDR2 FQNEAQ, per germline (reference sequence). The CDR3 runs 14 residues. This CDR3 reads CATVGQGGADTQYF. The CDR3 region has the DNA TGTGCCACAGTGGGACAGGGTGGGGCAGATACGCAGTATTTT. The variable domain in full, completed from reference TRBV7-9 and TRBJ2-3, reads DTGVSQNPRHKITKRGQNVTFRCDPISEHNRLYWYRQTLGQGPEFLTYFQNEAQLEKSRLLSDRFSAERPKGSFSTLEIQRTEQGDSAMYLCATVGQGGADTQYFGPGTRLTVL.

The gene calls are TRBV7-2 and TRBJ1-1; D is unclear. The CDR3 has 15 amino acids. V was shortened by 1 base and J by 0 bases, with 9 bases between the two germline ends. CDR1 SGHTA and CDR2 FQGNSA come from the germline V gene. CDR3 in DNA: TGTGCCAGCAGCTTAGGGAACACCGTGAACACTGAAGCTTTCTTT. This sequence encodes CASSLGNTVNTEAFF.

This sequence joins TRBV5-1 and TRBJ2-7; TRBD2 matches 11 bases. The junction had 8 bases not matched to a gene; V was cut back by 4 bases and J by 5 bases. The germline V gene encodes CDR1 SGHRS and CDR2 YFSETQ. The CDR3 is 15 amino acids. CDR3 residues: CASSPLAGVADEQYF. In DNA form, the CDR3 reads TGCGCCAGCAGCCCACTAGCGGGAGTGGCGGACGAGCAGTACTTC.

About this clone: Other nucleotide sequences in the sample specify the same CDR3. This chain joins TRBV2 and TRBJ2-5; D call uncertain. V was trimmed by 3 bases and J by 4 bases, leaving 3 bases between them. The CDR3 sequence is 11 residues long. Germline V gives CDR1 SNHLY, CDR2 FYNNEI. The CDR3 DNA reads TGTGCCAGCAGTGATGGAGAGACCCAGTACTTC. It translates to CASSDGETQYF.

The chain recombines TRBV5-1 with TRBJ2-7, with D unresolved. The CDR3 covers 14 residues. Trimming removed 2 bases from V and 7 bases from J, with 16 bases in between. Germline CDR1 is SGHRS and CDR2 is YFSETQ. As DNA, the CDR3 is TGCGCCAGCAGCTTCCAGGACCTTCTGGGGGAGCAGTACTTC. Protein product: CASSFQDLLGEQYF.

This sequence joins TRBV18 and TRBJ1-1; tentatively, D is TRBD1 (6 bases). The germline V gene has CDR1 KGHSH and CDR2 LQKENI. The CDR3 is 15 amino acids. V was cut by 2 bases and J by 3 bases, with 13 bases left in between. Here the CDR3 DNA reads TGTGCCAGCTCACCAATGGACAGATCCTACACTGAAGCTTTCTTT. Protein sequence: CASSPMDRSYTEAFF.

CDR3 sequence (DNA): TGCGCCAGCAGCTTGGGGAGGGGAGCGGGGACAAACAGTGAGCAGTTCTTC. This gives the protein CASSLGRGAGTNSEQFF. The V call is TRBV5-1, the J call TRBJ2-1, with D tentatively TRBD2 (7 bases). V was shortened by 0 bases and J by 9 bases, with 22 bases between the two germline ends. Germline values: CDR1 SGHRS, CDR2 YFSETQ. The CDR3 extends over 17 amino acids.

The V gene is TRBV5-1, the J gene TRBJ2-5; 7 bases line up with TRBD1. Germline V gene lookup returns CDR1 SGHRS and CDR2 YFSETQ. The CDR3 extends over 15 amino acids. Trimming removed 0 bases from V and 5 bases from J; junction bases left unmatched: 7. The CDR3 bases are TGCGCCAGCAGCTTGGACAGGGGCGCGGTGGAGACCCAGTACTTC. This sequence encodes CASSLDRGAVETQYF.

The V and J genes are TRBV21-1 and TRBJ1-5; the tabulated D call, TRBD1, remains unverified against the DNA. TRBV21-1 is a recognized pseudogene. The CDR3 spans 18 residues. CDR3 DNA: TGTGCCAGCACCTCTCGAGGTGTGGAAGGGGTGAGCAATCAGCCCCAGCATTTT. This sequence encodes CASTSRGVEGVSNQPQHF.

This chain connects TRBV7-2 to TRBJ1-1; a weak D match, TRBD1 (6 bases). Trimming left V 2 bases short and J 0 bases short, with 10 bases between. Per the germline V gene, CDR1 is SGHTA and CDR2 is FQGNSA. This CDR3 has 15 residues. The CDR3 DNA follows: TGTGCCAGCAGCTTATTTCCAGGGGTGAACACTGAAGCTTTCTTT. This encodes CASSLFPGVNTEAFF.

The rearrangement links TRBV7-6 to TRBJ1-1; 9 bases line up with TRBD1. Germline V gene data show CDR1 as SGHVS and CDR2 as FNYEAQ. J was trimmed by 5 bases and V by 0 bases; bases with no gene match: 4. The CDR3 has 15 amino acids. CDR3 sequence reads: CASSLAGQGGTEAFF. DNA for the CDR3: TGTGCCAGCAGCTTAGCGGGACAGGGAGGAACTGAAGCTTTCTTT.

The CDR3 bases are TGTGCCAGCAGTTACGGGGAAGGGGTCCTTGAAGCTTTCTTT. Amino acids: CASSYGEGVLEAFF. This sequence joins TRBV6-5 and TRBJ1-1, with D tentatively TRBD1 (5 bases). CDR1 and CDR2 (germline): MNHEY, SVGAGI. V lost 2 bases and J lost 7, with 14 bases in between. CDR3 size: 14 residues.

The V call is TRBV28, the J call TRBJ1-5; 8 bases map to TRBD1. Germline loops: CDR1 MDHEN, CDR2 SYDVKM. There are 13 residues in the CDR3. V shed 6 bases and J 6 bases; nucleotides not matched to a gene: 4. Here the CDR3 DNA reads TGTGCCAGCAGGGACAGGGAGAGTCAGCCCCAGCATTTT. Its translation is CASRDRESQPQHF.

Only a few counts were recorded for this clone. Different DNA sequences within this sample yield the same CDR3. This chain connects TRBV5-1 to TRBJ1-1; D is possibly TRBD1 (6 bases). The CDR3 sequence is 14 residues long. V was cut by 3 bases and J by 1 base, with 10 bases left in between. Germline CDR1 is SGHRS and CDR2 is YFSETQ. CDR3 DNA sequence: TGCGCCAGCAGCTGGGGACAAACGAACACTGAAGCTTTCTTT. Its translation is CASSWGQTNTEAFF. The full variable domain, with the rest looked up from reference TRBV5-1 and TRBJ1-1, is KAGVTQTPRYLIKTRGQQVTLSCSPISGHRSVSWYQQTPGQGLQFLFEYFSETQRNKGNFPGRFSGRQFSNSRSEMNVSTLELGDSALYLCASSWGQTNTEAFFGQGTRLTVV.

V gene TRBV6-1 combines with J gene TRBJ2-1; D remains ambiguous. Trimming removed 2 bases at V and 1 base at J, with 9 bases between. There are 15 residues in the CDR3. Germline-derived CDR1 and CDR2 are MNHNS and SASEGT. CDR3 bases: TGTGCCAGCAGTGAATCCCTCGGGTCCTACAATGAGCAGTTCTTC. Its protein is CASSESLGSYNEQFF.

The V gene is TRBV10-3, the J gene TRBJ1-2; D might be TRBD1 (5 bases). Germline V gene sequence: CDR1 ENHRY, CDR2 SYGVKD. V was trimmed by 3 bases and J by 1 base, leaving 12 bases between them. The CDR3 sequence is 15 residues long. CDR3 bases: TGTGCCATCAGTGATGGGGCCAGGTTTAACTATGGCTACACCTTC. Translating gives CAISDGARFNYGYTF.

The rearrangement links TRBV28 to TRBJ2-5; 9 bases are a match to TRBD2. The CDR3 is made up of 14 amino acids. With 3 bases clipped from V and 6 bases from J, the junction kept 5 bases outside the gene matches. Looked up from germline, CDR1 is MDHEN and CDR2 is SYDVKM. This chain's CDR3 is CASSLVSGGKTQYF. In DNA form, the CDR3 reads TGTGCCAGCAGTTTGGTGAGCGGGGGGAAGACCCAGTACTTC.

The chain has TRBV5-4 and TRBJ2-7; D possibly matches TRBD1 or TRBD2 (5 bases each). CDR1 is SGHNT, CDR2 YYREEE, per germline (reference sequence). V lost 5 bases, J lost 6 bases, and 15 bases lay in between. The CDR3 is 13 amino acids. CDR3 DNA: TGTGCCAGCAGTGGGGGTTTCAGACTCGAGCAGTACTTC. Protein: CASSGGFRLEQYF.

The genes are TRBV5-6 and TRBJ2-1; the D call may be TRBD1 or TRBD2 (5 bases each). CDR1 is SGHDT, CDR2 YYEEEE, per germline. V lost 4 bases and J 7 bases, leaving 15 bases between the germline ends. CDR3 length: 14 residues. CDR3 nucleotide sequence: TGTGCCAGCAGCGGGGGACGTCAAGGGAATGAGCAGTTCTTC. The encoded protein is CASSGGRQGNEQFF. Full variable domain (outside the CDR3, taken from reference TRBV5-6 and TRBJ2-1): DAGVTQSPTHLIKTRGQQVTLRCSPKSGHDTVSWYQQALGQGPQFIFQYYEEEERQRGNFPDRFSGHQFPNYSSELNVNALLLGDSALYLCASSGGRQGNEQFFGPGTRLTVL.

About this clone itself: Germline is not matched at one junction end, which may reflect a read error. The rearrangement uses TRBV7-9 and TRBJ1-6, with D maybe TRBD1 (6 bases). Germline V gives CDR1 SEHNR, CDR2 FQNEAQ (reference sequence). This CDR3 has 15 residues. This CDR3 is CASSRGAGDKSPLHF. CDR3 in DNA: TGTGCCAGCAGCCGCGGGGCAGGGGATAAATCACCCCTCCACTTT.

CDR3 sequence (DNA): TGTGCCAGCAGCTTAGAGGGGGGGTACCAAGAGACCCAGTACTTC. As protein: CASSLEGGYQETQYF. V gene TRBV11-2 combines with J gene TRBJ2-5; 7 nucleotides align to TRBD2. The CDR3 loop spans 15 amino acids. Germline V lookup: CDR1 SGHAT, CDR2 FQNNGV. V gave up 0 bases and J gave up 0 bases; unmatched junction bases: 1.

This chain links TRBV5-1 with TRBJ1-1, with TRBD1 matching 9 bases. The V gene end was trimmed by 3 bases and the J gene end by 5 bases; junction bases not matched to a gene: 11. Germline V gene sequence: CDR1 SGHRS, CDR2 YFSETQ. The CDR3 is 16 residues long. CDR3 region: CASSWGQGTGRTEAFF. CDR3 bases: TGCGCCAGCAGCTGGGGACAGGGAACGGGCCGGACTGAAGCTTTCTTT.

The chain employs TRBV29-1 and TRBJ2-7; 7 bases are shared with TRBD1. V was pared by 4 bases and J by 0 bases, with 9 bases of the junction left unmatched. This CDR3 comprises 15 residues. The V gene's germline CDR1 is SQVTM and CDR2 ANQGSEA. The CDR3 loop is CSVADLDRDSYEQYF. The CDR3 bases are TGCAGCGTTGCCGACTTAGACAGGGACTCCTACGAGCAGTACTTC.

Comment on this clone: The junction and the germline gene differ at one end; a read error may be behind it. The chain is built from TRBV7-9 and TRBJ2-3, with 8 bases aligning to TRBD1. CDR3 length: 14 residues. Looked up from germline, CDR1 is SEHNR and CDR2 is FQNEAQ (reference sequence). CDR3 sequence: CASCLTGVTDTQYF. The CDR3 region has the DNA TGTGCCAGCTGCTTGACAGGGGTCACAGATACGCAGTATTTT. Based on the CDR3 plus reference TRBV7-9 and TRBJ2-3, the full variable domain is DTGVSQNPRHKITKRGQNVTFRCDPISEHNRLYWYRQTLGQGPEFLTYFQNEAQLEKSRLLSDRFSAERPKGSFSTLEIQRTEQGDSAMYLCASCLTGVTDTQYFGPGTRLTVL.

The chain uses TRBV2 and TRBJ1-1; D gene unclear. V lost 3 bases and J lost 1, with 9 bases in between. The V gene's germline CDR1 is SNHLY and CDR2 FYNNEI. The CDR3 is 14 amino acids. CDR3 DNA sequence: TGTGCCAGCAGTGAGTGGACCTCGAACACTGAAGCTTTCTTT. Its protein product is CASSEWTSNTEAFF.

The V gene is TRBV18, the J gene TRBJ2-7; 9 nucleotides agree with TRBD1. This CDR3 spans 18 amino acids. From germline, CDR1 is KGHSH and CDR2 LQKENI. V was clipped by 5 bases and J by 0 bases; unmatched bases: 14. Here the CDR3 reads CASSSYLARDRVSYEQYF. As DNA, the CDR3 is TGTGCCAGCTCATCCTACCTTGCCCGGGACAGGGTCTCCTACGAGCAGTACTTC.